This TCR beta chain originates from a study of blood T cell repertoires in COVID-19. Generated by immunoSEQ multiplex PCR, the TCRdb table keeps only in-frame clones and is missing some. This repertoire shows some 180,000 clones, 86% found once; its top ten account for roughly 20%. The sample was peripheral blood. The receptor comes from a man in his 70s with active or convalescent COVID-19.

This CDR3 reads CASSLYSGGNTGELFF. The DNA for the CDR3 is TGTGCCAGCAGCTTATACTCGGGAGGGAACACCGGGGAGCTGTTTTTT. The chain carries TRBV7-8 and TRBJ2-2; 7 bases map to TRBD2. Germline loops: CDR1 SGHVS, CDR2 FQNEAQ. This CDR3 has 16 residues. V gave up 2 bases and J gave up 1 base; unmatched junction bases: 4.